This TCR beta chain derives from a study of blood T cell repertoires in COVID-19. Study information: From the United States, Italy and Spain came samples of acute and convalescent COVID-19. In each case, the material was cDNA or gDNA derived from T cells, B-cell-depleted T cells, or PBMCs.

Participants spanned ages roughly 18 to 90 years and resided in about two dozen US areas. Unmatched junction bases numbered 11, after V lost 6 bases and J lost 5 bases. Germline-derived CDR1 and CDR2 are SEHNR and FQNEAQ (reference sequence). This CDR3 comprises 16 residues. In the source study's methods: Researchers report that nucleated cell counts were estimated from reference gene primer amplification. TCRdb keeps only in-frame clones here, not all; method: immunoSEQ multiplex PCR. The D gene and trimming were derived from the DNA, and the V and J assignments and clone size from that table. The sample holds 130,000 to 150,000 clones, 88% seen once.

The sequence derives from a woman aged 25 to 39 with acute COVID-19. The chain carries TRBV7-9 and TRBJ1-5; 9 nucleotides align to TRBD1. Sequencing used PBMCs or T cells enriched from blood (not recorded which). The CDR3 reads CASSRDVDRGDQPQHF. Written as DNA, the CDR3 is TGTGCCAGCAGTCGCGACGTTGACAGGGGGGATCAGCCCCAGCATTTT.